The T cell receptor beta chain described here comes from a study of blood T cells in healthy people across ages. Study in general: About one barcoded beta molecule per two T cells came from capture by template switching.

A second roughly 7 to 12 cycle PCR used barcoded and J-beta primers. Every sample produced at least 2.5 million CDR3-containing paired-end reads. Each CDR3 protein gets one entry after TCRdb re-called the 5' RACE reads with MiXCR. Among over 1,500,000 distinct CDR3 sequences listed, around half were seen once. J was trimmed by 0 bases and V by 7 bases; bases with no gene match: 8. From germline, CDR1 is MNHEY and CDR2 SVGEGT. The CDR3 covers 15 residues. This sequence joins TRBV6-2 or TRBV6-3 and TRBJ2-7, with 8 bases aligning to TRBD2. Sequenced sample: blood. The source is a woman in her thirties or forties in good health. DNA for the CDR3: TGTGCCAGCATGAACGCGGGGGGAAGCTCCTACGAGCAGTACTTC. As protein: CASMNAGGSSYEQYF.